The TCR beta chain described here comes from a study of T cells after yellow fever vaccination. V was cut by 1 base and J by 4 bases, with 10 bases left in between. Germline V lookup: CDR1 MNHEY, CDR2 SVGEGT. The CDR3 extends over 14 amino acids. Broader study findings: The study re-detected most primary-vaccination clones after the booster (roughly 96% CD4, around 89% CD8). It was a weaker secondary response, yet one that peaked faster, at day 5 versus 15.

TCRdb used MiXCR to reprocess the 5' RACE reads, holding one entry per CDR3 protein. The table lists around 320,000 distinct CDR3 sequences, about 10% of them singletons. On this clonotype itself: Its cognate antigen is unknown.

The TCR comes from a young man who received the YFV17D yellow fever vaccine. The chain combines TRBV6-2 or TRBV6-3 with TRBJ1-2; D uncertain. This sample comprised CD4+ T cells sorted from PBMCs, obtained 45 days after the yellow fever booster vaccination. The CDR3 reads CASSYFGPGYGYTF. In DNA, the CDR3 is TGTGCCAGCAGTTACTTCGGCCCAGGCTATGGCTACACCTTC.